A selection of T cell receptor beta chains follows, all from one sample in a study of control samples from healthy donors and cancer patients. The table came from immunoSEQ multiplex PCR; TCRdb's copy has only in-frame clones and leaves some out. The repertoire holds tens of thousands of clones, with about 87% as singletons. The sample consisted of PBMCs. The receptors were sampled from an older woman with lung cancer. Both conserved end residues are part of each CDR3. Fields, in order: D gene, clone size, V gene, J gene, CDR3 DNA, CDR3 protein. A D gene is named only where the DNA matches it firmly. The listing skips clone size in some rows; elsewhere it reads once, few, many or a size class.

D: -; size: few; V: TRBV2; J: TRBJ2-7; DNA: TGTGCCAGCAGTGAAATGTGGGGCGGGCTGACGTACGAGCAGTACTTC; CDR3: CASSEMWGGLTYEQYF
D: TRBD2; size: few; V: TRBV27; J: TRBJ2-1; DNA: TGTGCCAGCAGTTTATCGTTTAGCGGGAGGGGCAATGAGCAGTTCTTC; CDR3: CASSLSFSGRGNEQFF
D: TRBD1; size: -; V: TRBV18; J: TRBJ1-2; DNA: TGTGCCAGCTCACGAGAGGGGGCTGGAGGTGGCTACACCTTC; CDR3: CASSREGAGGGYTF
D: -; size: -; V: TRBV28; J: TRBJ2-1; DNA: TGTGCCAGCAGACACAGGGTTCATGTTGAGCAGTTCTTC; CDR3: CASRHRVHVEQFF
D: -; size: -; V: TRBV30; J: TRBJ1-1; DNA: TGTGCCTGGAGCCCTGCCACTGAAGCTTTCTTT; CDR3: CAWSPATEAFF
D: -; size: -; V: TRBV5-1; J: TRBJ1-1; DNA: TGCGCCAGCAATCTACAGGTTGGGGACACTGAAGCTTTCTTT; CDR3: CASNLQVGDTEAFF
D: TRBD2; size: -; V: TRBV7-6; J: TRBJ2-3; DNA: TGTGCCAGCAGGGAGACTAGCGGTAGCACAGATACGCAGTATTTT; CDR3: CASRETSGSTDTQYF
D: -; size: -; V: TRBV5-1; J: TRBJ2-1; DNA: TGCGCCAGCAGCCGCGACGGAAACAATGAGCAGTTCTTC; CDR3: CASSRDGNNEQFF
D: TRBD1; size: -; V: TRBV5-6; J: TRBJ1-2; DNA: TGTGCCAGCAGCTTGGTGGACAGGAACTATGGCTACACCTTC; CDR3: CASSLVDRNYGYTF
D: -; size: -; V: TRBV6-2/TRBV6-3; J: TRBJ1-4; DNA: TGTGCCAGCAGTTACTCCTCCGAAAAACTGTTTTTT; CDR3: CASSYSSEKLFF
D: -; size: -; V: TRBV2; J: TRBJ1-1; DNA: TGTGCCAGCAAAGGGTCCGGGGGCACTGAAGCTTTCTTT; CDR3: CASKGSGGTEAFF
D: TRBD1; size: -; V: TRBV6-5; J: TRBJ1-1; DNA: TGTGCCAGCAGTTACTCGCGACAGGGCGGCACTGAAGCTTTCTTC; CDR3: CASSYSRQGGTEAFF
D: TRBD2; size: -; V: TRBV5-6; J: TRBJ2-1; DNA: TGTGCCAGCAATAGGCTAGCGGGAGCCAATCGAGACAATGAGCAGTTCTTC; CDR3: CASNRLAGANRDNEQFF
D: -; size: few; V: TRBV6-6; J: TRBJ1-2; DNA: TGTGCCAGCAGTTATGCAGCGGACTATGGCTACACCTTC; CDR3: CASSYAADYGYTF
D: TRBD2; size: -; V: TRBV12-3/TRBV12-4; J: TRBJ2-1; DNA: TGTGCCAGCAGCCGACTAGCCGGGGATGAGCAGTTCTTC; CDR3: CASSRLAGDEQFF
D: -; size: -; V: TRBV19; J: TRBJ1-1; DNA: TGTGCCAGTAGCAGTTTTGAAATGAACACTGAAGCTTTCTTT; CDR3: CASSSFEMNTEAFF
D: TRBD2; size: -; V: TRBV5-5; J: TRBJ2-2; DNA: TGTGCCAGCAGCTTGGGGGAGGGACTACATACCGGGGAGCTGTTTTTT; CDR3: CASSLGEGLHTGELFF
D: -; size: few; V: TRBV30; J: TRBJ2-7; DNA: TGTGCCTGGAGTGTATCGGGTAACTACGAGCAGTACTTC; CDR3: CAWSVSGNYEQYF
D: TRBD2; size: -; V: TRBV5-1; J: TRBJ2-1; DNA: TGCGCCAGCAGCTTGAGGGGACTAGCGGGAGAGGTGGAGCAGTTCTTC; CDR3: CASSLRGLAGEVEQFF
D: TRBD2; size: -; V: TRBV3-1/TRBV3-2; J: TRBJ2-3; DNA: TGTGCCAGCAGCCATACAACTAGCGGGAAAGGCACAGATACGCAGTATTTT; CDR3: CASSHTTSGKGTDTQYF
D: -; size: -; V: TRBV5-1; J: TRBJ1-1; DNA: TGCGCCAGCAGCTTGCAGGACACCTTGAACACTGAAGCTTTCTTT; CDR3: CASSLQDTLNTEAFF
D: TRBD1; size: -; V: TRBV30; J: TRBJ2-7; DNA: TGTGCCTGGAGCGGCCGGACAGGGGGATACTACGAGCAGTACTTC; CDR3: CAWSGRTGGYYEQYF
D: -; size: once; V: TRBV19; J: TRBJ1-1; DNA: TGTGCCAGTAGTAGGGAGGTGAACACTGAAGCTTTCTTT; CDR3: CASSREVNTEAFF
D: -; size: -; V: TRBV28; J: TRBJ2-6; DNA: TGTGCCAGCAGTTTAAGGTCTGGGGCCAACGTCCTGACTTTC; CDR3: CASSLRSGANVLTF
D: -; size: -; V: TRBV18; J: TRBJ1-1; DNA: TGTGCCAGCTCACCAGACAGGGAAGCTTTCTTT; CDR3: CASSPDREAFF
D: -; size: -; V: TRBV30; J: TRBJ2-7; DNA: TGTGCCTGGATTCGTAGTGTTGAGTACGAGCAGTACTTC; CDR3: CAWIRSVEYEQYF
D: TRBD2; size: -; V: TRBV6-2/TRBV6-3; J: TRBJ2-1; DNA: TGTGCCAGCAGTTATAGGCGTAGGACTAGCGCAGACTCTGAGCAGTTCTTC; CDR3: CASSYRRRTSADSEQFF
D: -; size: -; V: TRBV7-6; J: TRBJ2-3; DNA: TGTGCCAGCAGCTTAGATATGGAAACAGATACGCAGTATTTT; CDR3: CASSLDMETDTQYF
D: -; size: -; V: TRBV3-1/TRBV3-2; J: TRBJ2-5; DNA: TGTGCCAGCAGCCAAGTTGGGGTCGATCGCGGAGAGACCCAGTACTTC; CDR3: CASSQVGVDRGETQYF
D: -; size: few; V: TRBV5-4; J: TRBJ1-1; DNA: TGTGCCAGCAGCTTGAGGGGGAATAGGAACACTGAAGCTTTCTTT; CDR3: CASSLRGNRNTEAFF
D: TRBD1; size: -; V: TRBV7-9; J: TRBJ1-4; DNA: TGTGCCAGCAGCATGAGGGACAGTGAAAAACTGTTTTTT; CDR3: CASSMRDSEKLFF
D: -; size: -; V: TRBV14; J: TRBJ1-2; DNA: TGTGCCAGCAGCCCTATTGCGGGTAACTATGGCTACACCTTC; CDR3: CASSPIAGNYGYTF
D: -; size: -; V: TRBV27; J: TRBJ2-3; DNA: TGTGCCAGCAGTTTATCTAGCACAGATACGCAGTATTTT; CDR3: CASSLSSTDTQYF
D: TRBD2; size: -; V: TRBV5-1; J: TRBJ2-1; DNA: TGCGCCAGCAGCCCTGGGGGAGGGACTTACAATGAGCAGTTCTTC; CDR3: CASSPGGGTYNEQFF
D: -; size: once; V: TRBV6-6; J: TRBJ1-5; DNA: TGTGCCAGCAGCTCCTGGGATCAGCCCCAGCATTTT; CDR3: CASSSWDQPQHF
D: TRBD2; size: -; V: TRBV19; J: TRBJ2-2; DNA: TGTGCCAGTAGTCGCCTTGGAAGCGGGAGGGTAGGCGGGGAGCTGTTTTTT; CDR3: CASSRLGSGRVGGELFF
D: -; size: -; V: TRBV6-1; J: TRBJ1-4; DNA: TGTGCCAGCAGTGAGCGACAGTCTTTGGATAATGAAAAACTGTTTTTT; CDR3: CASSERQSLDNEKLFF
D: -; size: few; V: TRBV25-1; J: TRBJ1-2; DNA: TGTGCCAGCAGTGAGGGGGGATATGGCTACACCTTC; CDR3: CASSEGGYGYTF
D: -; size: -; V: TRBV28; J: TRBJ2-7; DNA: TGTGCCAGCAGTTTAGTCTTGGGAAGCTCCTACGAGCAGTACTTC; CDR3: CASSLVLGSSYEQYF
D: -; size: -; V: TRBV11-1; J: TRBJ1-1; DNA: TGTGCCAGCAGCTTAAATCAAAGGGTTTCCGATATCGAGGCTTTCTTT; CDR3: CASSLNQRVSDIEAFF
D: TRBD1; size: -; V: TRBV5-1; J: TRBJ2-1; DNA: TGCGCCAGCAGCTTGGGGACAGGGGGTGGTCATAGCAATGAGCAGTTCTTC; CDR3: CASSLGTGGGHSNEQFF
D: -; size: -; V: TRBV27; J: TRBJ2-5; DNA: TGTGCCAGCAGAGGGGTCTTGGAGACCCAGTACTTC; CDR3: CASRGVLETQYF
D: TRBD2; size: once; V: TRBV27; J: TRBJ2-2; DNA: TGTGCCAGCAGTTCCCTCAACTTCCCGACTAGCGCGGGCCCCGGGGAGCTGTTTTTT; CDR3: CASSSLNFPTSAGPGELFF
D: -; size: -; V: TRBV19; J: TRBJ2-7; DNA: TGTGCCAGTACGGACAACCTCTACGAGCAGTACTTC; CDR3: CASTDNLYEQYF
D: TRBD1; size: -; V: TRBV29-1; J: TRBJ1-2; DNA: TGCAGCGTTGGGACAGGGGAGATGTATGGCTACACCTTC; CDR3: CSVGTGEMYGYTF
D: -; size: -; V: TRBV3-1/TRBV3-2; J: TRBJ2-5; DNA: TGTGCCAGCAGCCTTCAGGGGAGACGAGAGACCCAGTACTTC; CDR3: CASSLQGRRETQYF
D: -; size: -; V: TRBV18; J: TRBJ1-3; DNA: TGTGCCAGCTCACCTAACATGGGGGTTGACTCTGGAAACACCATATATTTT; CDR3: CASSPNMGVDSGNTIYF
D: -; size: few; V: TRBV4-1; J: TRBJ1-6; DNA: TGCGCCAGCAGCTCCAACCCCGGCCCCGAGAAATCACCCCTCCACTTT; CDR3: CASSSNPGPEKSPLHF
D: TRBD1; size: -; V: TRBV14; J: TRBJ1-1; DNA: TGTGCCAGCAGCCATCTGGCGAGACAGGGGACTGAAGCTTTCTTT; CDR3: CASSHLARQGTEAFF
D: -; size: -; V: TRBV19; J: TRBJ1-5; DNA: TGTGCCAGTAACTACAGGCTCTATAGCAATCAGCCCCAGCATTTT; CDR3: CASNYRLYSNQPQHF
D: TRBD2; size: -; V: TRBV7-9; J: TRBJ2-2; DNA: TGTGCCAGCAGCTTAGAGGGGACTACGAACACCGGGGAGCTGTTTTTT; CDR3: CASSLEGTTNTGELFF
D: TRBD2; size: -; V: TRBV19; J: TRBJ2-1; DNA: TGTGCCAGTAGAAAGAGAACCGGGACTAGCGGGACCGATGAGCAGTTCTTC; CDR3: CASRKRTGTSGTDEQFF
D: TRBD2; size: -; V: TRBV19; J: TRBJ2-2; DNA: TGTGCCAGTAGTGGACTAGCGGGAAATTTCGCCGGGGAGCTGTTTTTT; CDR3: CASSGLAGNFAGELFF